Listed below are T cell receptor beta chains from one sample, sequenced in a study of lung T cells in sarcoidosis with Löfgren's syndrome. Each CDR3 protein is one row after TCRdb ran MiXCR on the reads. The sample includes a few thousand distinct CDR3 sequences, 20% of them seen just once. Sequencing was done on a sample of CD4+ T cells from bronchoalveolar lavage. The receptors come from a human donor with sarcoidosis (Löfgren's syndrome or another form), or a control subject (not recorded which). Both conserved end residues are part of each CDR3. A D gene is named only where the DNA matches it firmly. Some rows mark clone size as missing; the rest say once, few, many or name a class of expanded clone.

v_call	d_call	j_call	cdr3_length	clone_size	cdr3_nt	cdr3_aa
TRBV4-1	TRBD2	TRBJ2-5	15	.	TGCGCCAGCAGCCACCCTCTAGCGGTCGAGGGTGGGCAGTACTTC	CASSHPLAVEGGQYF
TRBV7-2	.	TRBJ2-3	12	large	TGTGCCAGCAGCTTAAGGGGTTTTACGCAGTATTTT	CASSLRGFTQYF
TRBV7-2	.	TRBJ1-5	13	.	TGTGCCAGCAGCTTGGCAGGGGTTCAGCCCCAGCGTTTT	CASSLAGVQPQRF
TRBV7-2	TRBD1	TRBJ1-1	13	medium-sized	TGTGCCAGCAGCGGCTACAGGGGAACTGAAGCTTTCTTT	CASSGYRGTEAFF
TRBV2	.	TRBJ2-5	14	medium-sized	TGTGCCAGCACGATACTAGGCACGAGAGAGACCCAGTACTTC	CASTILGTRETQYF
TRBV5-1	.	TRBJ2-3	16	medium-sized	TGCGCCAGCAGCCGTGTCGACTCCTCTTCACCAGATACGCAGTATTTT	CASSRVDSSSPDTQYF
TRBV12-3/TRBV12-4	TRBD1	TRBJ1-1	11	medium-sized	TGTGCCAGCAACAGGGGCACTGAAGCTTTCTTT	CASNRGTEAFF
TRBV2	TRBD1	TRBJ1-1	12	medium-sized	TGTGCCAGTACGGGACAGGGGAATGAAGCTTTCTTT	CASTGQGNEAFF
TRBV2	.	TRBJ2-1	15	.	TGTGCCAGCAGAGCTAGTGGTAGCTCCTACAGTGAGCAGTTCTTC	CASRASGSSYSEQFF
TRBV6-2/TRBV6-3	.	TRBJ1-1	15	medium-sized	TGTGCCAGCAGTCTGCTCGGGGCGCCGGACACTGAAGCTTTCTTT	CASSLLGAPDTEAFF
TRBV12-3/TRBV12-4	.	TRBJ2-7	14	.	TGTGCCAGCAGTTTTGCAGGGAGCTCCTACGAGCAGTACTTC	CASSFAGSSYEQYF
TRBV6-6	.	TRBJ2-3	15	large	TGTGCCAGCAGTTACAGGGGCATGGACCCAGATACGCAGTATTTT	CASSYRGMDPDTQYF
TRBV20-1	TRBD1	TRBJ2-7	14	large	TGCAGTGCTTCAGGACAGGGGCCCTCAAGCAAGTCGTACTTC	CSASGQGPSSKSYF
TRBV30	.	TRBJ1-1	14	many	TGTGCCTGGAATCTGGGACAAGTAAACACTGAAGCTTTCTTT	CAWNLGQVNTEAFF
TRBV7-9	.	TRBJ1-1	16	once	TGTGCCAGCCCAATTTTGCAGGGCAGGGGTGAAACTGAAGCTTTCTTT	CASPILQGRGETEAFF
TRBV7-9	.	TRBJ2-7	13	medium-sized	TGTGCCAGCAGCCACTACCTGACCTACGAGCAGTACTTC	CASSHYLTYEQYF
TRBV10-3	.	TRBJ2-3	13	many	TGTGCCATCAGTGACGTTAGCACAGATACGCAGTATTTT	CAISDVSTDTQYF
TRBV25-1	TRBD1	TRBJ1-1	14	medium-sized	TGTGCCAGCAGTGCTCATACAGGGGACACTGAAGCTTTCTTT	CASSAHTGDTEAFF
TRBV2	.	TRBJ1-6	13	large	TGTGCCAGCAGTGAAGAGGGCAGATCACCCCTCCACTTT	CASSEEGRSPLHF
TRBV6-2/TRBV6-3	TRBD2	TRBJ2-1	16	.	TGTGCCAGCAGTTACTCGGCTAGCGGGAGACACAATGAGCAACTCTTC	CASSYSASGRHNEQLF
TRBV4-1	TRBD1	TRBJ2-7	15	.	TGCACCAGCAGCTGGAGACAGGGAGAGGGCTACGAGCAGTACTTC	CTSSWRQGEGYEQYF
TRBV4-2	.	TRBJ2-5	15	many	TGTGCCAGCAGCCAAGATGAGGGGGGCGCGGAGACCCAGTACTTC	CASSQDEGGAETQYF
TRBV7-9	.	TRBJ1-4	14	once	TGTGTCGGGACGCCGGGACGCGACGGTGAAAAACTGTTTTTT	CVGTPGRDGEKLFF
TRBV3-1	.	TRBJ2-5	13	many	TGTGCCAGCAGCCAAGGTAACGGAGAGACCCAGTACTTC	CASSQGNGETQYF
TRBV6-5	.	TRBJ1-6	16	large	TGTGCCAGCAGTTACTCGGCTCAAAGGGGGGTCTCACCCCTCCACTTT	CASSYSAQRGVSPLHF
TRBV28	TRBD2	TRBJ2-1	15	many	TGTGCCAGCAGTTTCCTAGCGGGGGGTAACAATGAGCAGTTCTTC	CASSFLAGGNNEQFF
TRBV6-6	TRBD1	TRBJ1-2	15	.	TGTGCCAGCAGTTACGAGGACAGGGGGAACTATGGTTACATCTTC	CASSYEDRGNYGYIF
TRBV12-3/TRBV12-4	.	TRBJ1-1	14	medium-sized	TGTGCCAGCAGTTACTCTCCGCTGAACACTGAAGCTTTCTTT	CASSYSPLNTEAFF
TRBV18	.	TRBJ2-1	15	.	TGTGCCAGCTCTCCACCGGGCGGGGACAACAATAAGCAGTTCTTC	CASSPPGGDNNKQFF
TRBV6-6	.	TRBJ2-7	14	many	TGTGCCAGCAGTTACTCCGGGACAAACTACGAGCAGTACTTC	CASSYSGTNYEQYF
TRBV12-3/TRBV12-4	.	TRBJ1-1	16	.	TGTGCCAGTATGACCCACCCTCTCAGGAGAAACACTGAAGCTCTCTTT	CASMTHPLRRNTEALF
TRBV20-1	TRBD2	TRBJ2-1	17	medium-sized	TGCAGTGCTAGAGATTTGGCTAGCGGGTCCAAGTACAATGAGCAGTTCTTC	CSARDLASGSKYNEQFF
TRBV28	TRBD2	TRBJ2-1	15	large	TGTGCCACCTTACTCCCGGGACTAGCGGTCAATGAGCAGTTCTTC	CATLLPGLAVNEQFF
TRBV20-1	TRBD1	TRBJ1-2	15	medium-sized	TGCAGTGCTCATGGGCAGGGGACAGGGCTTAATGGCTACACCTTC	CSAHGQGTGLNGYTF
TRBV5-4	.	TRBJ1-5	14	medium-sized	TGTGCCAGCAGCTTGGACCTTAGCAATCAGCCCCAGCATTTT	CASSLDLSNQPQHF
TRBV27	TRBD1	TRBJ2-5	15	medium-sized	TGTGCCAGCATCCGGGACAGGGGAGGACAAGAGACCCAGTACTTC	CASIRDRGGQETQYF
TRBV11-1	.	TRBJ2-5	14	.	TGCGCCAGCAGCTTAGTTACAGCGAATCCGACCCAGTACTTC	CASSLVTANPTQYF
TRBV29-1	.	TRBJ2-3	12	many	TGCAGCATTAGGACAGTCACAGATACGCAGTATTTT	CSIRTVTDTQYF
TRBV4-1	TRBD2	TRBJ2-1	14	many	TGCGCCAGCAGCCAAGTAGCAGCGGGGGGTGGTCGGTTCTTC	CASSQVAAGGGRFF
TRBV7-2	TRBD1	TRBJ2-7	16	large	TGTGCCAGCAGCTGGAACCGGGACAGGGTACTCCACGAGCAGTACTTC	CASSWNRDRVLHEQYF
TRBV18	.	TRBJ2-3	13	medium-sized	TGTGCCAGCTCAGGGGCTCGTACAGATACGCAGTATTTT	CASSGARTDTQYF
TRBV29-1	.	TRBJ2-4	14	medium-sized	TGCAGCGTTGGCCGAGGGGGGGCTGAGGACATTCAGTACTTC	CSVGRGGAEDIQYF
TRBV7-6	.	TRBJ2-5	13	.	TGTGCCAGCAGCCCCCTCCCCCAAGAGACCCAGTACTTC	CASSPLPQETQYF
TRBV3-1	TRBD1	TRBJ2-7	15	.	TGTGCCAGCAGTCTAACGAGACAGGGTGGAGACAAGCAGTACTTC	CASSLTRQGGDKQYF
TRBV18	.	TRBJ1-6	14	.	TGTGCCAGCTCGCCGACGGGCGTCAAGTCACCCCGCCACTTT	CASSPTGVKSPRHF
TRBV12-3/TRBV12-4	TRBD2	TRBJ2-1	16	medium-sized	TGTGCCAGCAGTTTAATTAGCGGGGGACCCTACAATGAGCAGTTCTTC	CASSLISGGPYNEQFF
TRBV7-2	.	TRBJ2-5	15	.	TGTACCAGCAGCCCCCGCTCCTCAGACCAAGAGACCCAGTACTTC	CTSSPRSSDQETQYF
TRBV25-1	.	TRBJ1-1	13	medium-sized	TGTGCCAGCAGTGAATACGAGGGATCGGGAGCTTTCTTT	CASSEYEGSGAFF
TRBV12-3/TRBV12-4	.	TRBJ1-1	14	.	TGTGCCAGCAGTTACTCTCCGCCGAGCACTGAAGCTTTCTTT	CASSYSPPSTEAFF
TRBV30	.	TRBJ2-1	15	few	TGTGCCTGGAGCCGAGGGCGGGCCGCCTACAATGAGCAGTTCTTC	CAWSRGRAAYNEQFF
TRBV29-1	.	TRBJ2-7	13	medium-sized	TGCAGCGCCACCGTCGTGGGGAGCTACGAGCAGTACTTC	CSATVVGSYEQYF
TRBV2	.	TRBJ1-1	14	few	TGCGCCAGCAGTGAAAGCGGAGGCCGGACTGAAGCTTTCTTT	CASSESGGRTEAFF
TRBV2	.	TRBJ2-5	14	.	TGTACCAACAGCCTAGGGATAGGCCAAGAGACCCGGTACTTC	CTNSLGIGQETRYF
TRBV27	TRBD1	TRBJ2-5	16	.	TGTGTTAGCAGTTACACACAGGGGGAGTACCAAGAGACCCAGTACTTC	CVSSYTQGEYQETQYF
TRBV6-1	TRBD2	TRBJ2-7	13	many	TGTGCCAGCAGTTGGTTAGCGGGGGACGAGCAGTACTTC	CASSWLAGDEQYF